The TCR beta chain under discussion was sequenced for a study of shared clonotypes between healthy human individuals. The V gene's germline CDR1 is SGHVS and CDR2 FNYEAQ. Trimming removed 4 bases at V and 4 bases at J, with 14 bases between. CDR3 length equals 15 residues. Profiled with immunoSEQ multiplex PCR; TCRdb holds only in-frame clones, not every one. The sample yields about 1.5 million clones, roughly 98% seen once. Each donor was a Caucasian adult residing in Nashville, Tennessee. This chain uses TRBV7-6 with TRBJ1-5; D remains ambiguous. The sequencing input was naive CD4+ T cells sorted from blood. Subset denoted: CD45RA+ positively selected. This TCR was recovered from a man younger than 40 in good health. DNA of the CDR3: TGTGCCAGCAGCTCGGACCCAACCCGAAATCAGCCCCAGCATTTT. It yields the protein CASSSDPTRNQPQHF.